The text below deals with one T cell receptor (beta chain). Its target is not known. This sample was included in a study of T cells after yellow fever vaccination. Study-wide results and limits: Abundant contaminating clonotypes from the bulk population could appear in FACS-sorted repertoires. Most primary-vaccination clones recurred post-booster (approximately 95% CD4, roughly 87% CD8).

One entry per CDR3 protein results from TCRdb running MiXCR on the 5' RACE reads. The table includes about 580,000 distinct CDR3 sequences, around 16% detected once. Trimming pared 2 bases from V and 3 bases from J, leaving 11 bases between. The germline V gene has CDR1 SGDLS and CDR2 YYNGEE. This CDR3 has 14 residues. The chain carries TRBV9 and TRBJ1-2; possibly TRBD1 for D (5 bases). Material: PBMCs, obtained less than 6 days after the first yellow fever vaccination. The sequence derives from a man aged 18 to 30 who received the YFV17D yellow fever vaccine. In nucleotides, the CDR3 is TGTGCCAGCAGCGTGAGGGGAAGGGACTATGGCTACACCTTC. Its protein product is CASSVRGRDYGYTF.